This TCR beta chain was sequenced for a study of T cell responses to AZD1222 COVID-19 vaccine. About the study: Pooled in the analysis were second doses at about 4 or about 12 weeks.

Regarding the study as a whole: Donors were chiefly white British, with a greater number of females, and clonal diversity was perhaps underestimated. Once two AZD1222 doses were given, Spike-specific TCR breadth and depth went up.

Produced via immunoSEQ multiplex PCR; TCRdb's table is partial and in-frame only. Seen here are 60,000 to 80,000 clones, 65% to 90% observed once, and the top ten hold 15% to 20%. The length of the CDR3 is 15 residues. Germline assignment: CDR1 ENHRY and CDR2 SYGVKD. V was clipped by 11 bases and J by 5 bases; unmatched bases: 11. Notes on this clone: Its antigen is unidentified.

This specimen was peripheral blood, taken on day 0 of AZD1222 vaccination. The V and J genes are TRBV10-3 and TRBJ1-4, with 10 bases identical to TRBD1. The sequence derives from an adult in good health. The CDR3 sequence: CASSSPTGGNEKLFF. The CDR3 DNA reads as TGTGCCTCATCATCTCCGACAGGGGGCAATGAAAAACTGTTTTTT.